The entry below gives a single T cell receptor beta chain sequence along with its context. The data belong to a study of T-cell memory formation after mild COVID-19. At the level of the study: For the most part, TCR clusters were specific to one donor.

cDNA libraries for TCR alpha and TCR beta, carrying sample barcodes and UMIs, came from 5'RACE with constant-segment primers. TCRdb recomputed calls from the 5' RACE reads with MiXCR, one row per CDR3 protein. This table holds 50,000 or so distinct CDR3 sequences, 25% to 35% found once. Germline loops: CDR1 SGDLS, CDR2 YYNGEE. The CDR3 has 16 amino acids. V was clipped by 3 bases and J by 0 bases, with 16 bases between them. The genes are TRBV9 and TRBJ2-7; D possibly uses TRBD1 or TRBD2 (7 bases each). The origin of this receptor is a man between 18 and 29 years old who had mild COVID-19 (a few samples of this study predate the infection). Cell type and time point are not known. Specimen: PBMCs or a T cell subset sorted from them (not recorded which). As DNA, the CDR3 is TGTGCCAGCAGCGGGGAGGGGGCTAGCGGCTCCTACGAGCAGTACTTC. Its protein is CASSGEGASGSYEQYF.